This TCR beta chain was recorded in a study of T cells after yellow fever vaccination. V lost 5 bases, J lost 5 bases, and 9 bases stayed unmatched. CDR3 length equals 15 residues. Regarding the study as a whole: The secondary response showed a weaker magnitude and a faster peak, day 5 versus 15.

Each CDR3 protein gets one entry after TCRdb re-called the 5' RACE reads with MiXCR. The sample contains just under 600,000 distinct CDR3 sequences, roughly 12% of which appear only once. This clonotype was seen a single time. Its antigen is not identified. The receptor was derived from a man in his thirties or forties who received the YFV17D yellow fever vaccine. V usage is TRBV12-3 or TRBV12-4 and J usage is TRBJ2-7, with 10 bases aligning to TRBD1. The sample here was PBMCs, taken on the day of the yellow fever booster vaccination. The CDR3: CASSHYRDRGNEQYF. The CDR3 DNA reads TGTGCCAGCAGTCATTACCGGGACAGGGGCAACGAGCAGTACTTC.